The clone carrying this T cell receptor beta chain was counted between two and nine times. The antigen remains undetermined. The data were taken from a study of tumor-infiltrating lymphocytes in primary liver carcinoma. For the study at large: Patients comprised men and women whose ages fell between 30 and 69 years. General observations from the study: Pairs comparing tumor with adjacent tissue or blood overlapped less than pairs drawn from tumor regions.

The blood RNA (from unsorted whole blood) was obtained, and germline DNA was also extracted. The patients, who had chronic HBV infection, were treatment-naive (untreated). Collected before surgery were four milliliters of peripheral blood. Starting from around 510 ng of total RNA, TCR beta cDNA was produced with a primer in the constant region. Three nested multiplex PCR rounds, a slightly modified ARM-PCR, produced the libraries for TCR beta. Two initial PCR rounds of approximately 10 cycles each paired TRBV1-TRBV30 forward primers with a C-beta reverse primer. Via MiXCR, TCRdb re-called the multiplex PCR reads, giving one row per CDR3 protein. Found here are about 180,000 distinct CDR3 sequences, 50% to 75% of them singletons; the top ten hold about 70%. V trimming: 3 bases; J trimming: 5 bases; junction bases outside the gene matches: 12. Looked up from germline, CDR1 is MGHRA and CDR2 is YSYEKL. The CDR3 length is 16 residues.

The receptor comes from a man aged 35-49 years with primary liver carcinoma and hepatitis B virus infection. The sample comprised peripheral blood. The chain is built from TRBV4-1 and TRBJ2-5, with 7 bases matching TRBD1. CDR3 loop: CASSQGTAIGLETQYF. In DNA, the CDR3 is TGCGCCAGCAGCCAGGGGACAGCGATAGGTTTGGAGACCCAGTACTTC.